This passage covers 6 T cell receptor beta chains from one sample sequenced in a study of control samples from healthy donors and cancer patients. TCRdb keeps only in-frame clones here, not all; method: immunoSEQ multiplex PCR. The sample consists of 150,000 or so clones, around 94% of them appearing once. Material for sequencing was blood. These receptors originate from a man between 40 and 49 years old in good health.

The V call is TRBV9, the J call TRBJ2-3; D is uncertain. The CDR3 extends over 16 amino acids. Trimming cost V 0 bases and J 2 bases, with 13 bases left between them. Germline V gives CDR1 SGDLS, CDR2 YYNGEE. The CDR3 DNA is TGTGCCAGCAGCGTAGCTACGGACCCCCTCACAGATACGCAGTATTTT. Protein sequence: CASSVATDPLTDTQYF.

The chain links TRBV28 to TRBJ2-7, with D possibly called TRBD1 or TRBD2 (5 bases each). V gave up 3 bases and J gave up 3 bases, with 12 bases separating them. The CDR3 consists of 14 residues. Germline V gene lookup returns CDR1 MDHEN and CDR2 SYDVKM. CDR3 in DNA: TGTGCCAGCAGTTTTTCGGGACCAGACTACGAGCAGTACTTC. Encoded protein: CASSFSGPDYEQYF.

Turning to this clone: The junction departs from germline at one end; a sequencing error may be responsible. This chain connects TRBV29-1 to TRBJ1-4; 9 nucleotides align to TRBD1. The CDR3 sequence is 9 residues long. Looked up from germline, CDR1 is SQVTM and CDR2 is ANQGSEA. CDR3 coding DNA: TGCAGCGTTGAGACAGGGGGACCGTTT. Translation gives CSVETGGPF.

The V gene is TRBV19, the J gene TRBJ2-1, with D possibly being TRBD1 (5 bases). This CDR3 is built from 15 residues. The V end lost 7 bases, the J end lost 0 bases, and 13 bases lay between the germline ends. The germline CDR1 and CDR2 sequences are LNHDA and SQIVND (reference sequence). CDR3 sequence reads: CASKVGAYSYNEQFF. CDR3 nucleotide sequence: TGTGCCAGTAAGGTTGGGGCGTACTCCTACAATGAGCAGTTCTTC. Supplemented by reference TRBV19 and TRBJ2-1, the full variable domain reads DGGITQSPKYLFRKEGQNVTLSCEQNLNHDAMYWYRQDPGQGLRLIYYSQIVNDFQKGDIAEGYSVSREKKESFPLTVTSAQKNPTAFYLCASKVGAYSYNEQFFGPGTRLTVL.

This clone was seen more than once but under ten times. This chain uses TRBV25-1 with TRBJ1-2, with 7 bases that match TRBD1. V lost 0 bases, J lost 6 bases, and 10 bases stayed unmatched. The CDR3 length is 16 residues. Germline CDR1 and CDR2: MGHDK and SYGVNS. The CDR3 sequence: CASSEYLEGAKHGYTF. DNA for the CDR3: TGTGCCAGCAGTGAATATTTGGAGGGGGCTAAGCATGGCTACACCTTC.

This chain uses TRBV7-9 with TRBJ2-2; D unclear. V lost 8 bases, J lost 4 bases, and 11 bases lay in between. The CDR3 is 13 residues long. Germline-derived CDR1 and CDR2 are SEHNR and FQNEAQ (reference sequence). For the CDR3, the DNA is TGTGCCAGCGACCTGATGTCCACCGGGGAGCTGTTTTTT. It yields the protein CASDLMSTGELFF. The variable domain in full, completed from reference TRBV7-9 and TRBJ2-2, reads DTGVSQNPRHKITKRGQNVTFRCDPISEHNRLYWYRQTLGQGPEFLTYFQNEAQLEKSRLLSDRFSAERPKGSFSTLEIQRTEQGDSAMYLCASDLMSTGELFFGEGSRLTVL.